The 17 T cell receptor beta chains reported below all come from one sample, sequenced in a study of glioma-infiltrating T cells after dendritic cell vaccination. Time point defined: after dendritic cell vaccination, including at tumor progression/relapse. Assay: immunoSEQ multiplex PCR; the TCRdb copy retains only in-frame clones and omits some. This table has tens of thousands of clones, around 85% appearing once. Specimen: blood, collected after dendritic cell vaccination. Receptors were obtained from a human donor with glioblastoma.

This clone is a singleton in its sample. The V call is TRBV10-3, the J call TRBJ2-7, with D perhaps matching TRBD1 (6 bases). V was clipped by 6 bases and J by 0 bases, with 15 bases between them. This CDR3 has 15 residues. CDR1 and CDR2 from the germline V gene are ENHRY and SYGVKD. The CDR3 bases are TGTGCCATCAGGAAGGGAACAGGGAGCTCCTACGAGCAGTACTTC. Its protein product is CAIRKGTGSSYEQYF.

A single count supports this clone. The CDR3 DNA is TGTGCCAGCCGGGCCGCGGGACTAGCCTACGAGCAGTACTTC. Its protein product is CASRAAGLAYEQYF. This rearrangement joins TRBV2 to TRBJ2-7, with 8 bases identical to TRBD2. V lost 8 bases and J lost 2; bases outside the gene matches: 8. Germline loops: CDR1 SNHLY, CDR2 FYNNEI. The CDR3 is 14 residues long.

The chain links TRBV6-5 to TRBJ1-1; D may be TRBD1 (6 bases). Trimming removed 5 bases at V and 4 bases at J, with 17 bases between. Germline V lookup: CDR1 MNHEY, CDR2 SVGAGI. This CDR3 has 15 amino acids. CDR3 region: CASSTSTGYGTEAFF. In DNA form, the CDR3 reads TGTGCCAGCAGTACCTCCACAGGGTACGGCACTGAAGCTTTCTTT.

CDR3 amino acids: CASSPLAGIYNEQFF. For the CDR3, the DNA is TGTGCCAGCAGCCCATTAGCGGGGATTTACAATGAGCAGTTCTTC. The chain combines TRBV9 with TRBJ2-1, with TRBD2 matching 8 bases. CDR1 is SGDLS, CDR2 YYNGEE, per germline. V lost 4 bases and J lost 4; bases outside the gene matches: 7. The CDR3 is 15 amino acids.

The chain uses TRBV7-2 and TRBJ2-7; 7 nucleotides match TRBD1. The CDR3 is 14 amino acids. J gave up 1 base and V 5 bases, and 5 bases lay outside the gene matches. The germline V gene has CDR1 SGHTA and CDR2 FQGNSA. CDR3 bases: TGTGCCAGCAGCGAGGGGACAGCTTCCTACGAGCAGTACTTC. It is translated as CASSEGTASYEQYF.

The chain uses TRBV4-1 and TRBJ1-3; no clear D. The germline gives CDR1 MGHRA, CDR2 YSYEKL. This CDR3 spans 16 amino acids. V dropped 1 base and J dropped 1 base, with 11 bases sitting between them. The CDR3 loop reads CASSQGAGLSGNTIYF. DNA for the CDR3: TGCGCCAGCAGCCAAGGGGCTGGTTTGTCTGGAAACACCATATATTTT.

The rearrangement links TRBV21-1 to TRBJ1-1. TRBV21-1 is reported as a pseudogene. The CDR3 runs to 11 residues. As DNA, the CDR3 is TGTGCCAGCAGCAAAGGGGTGGAGGCTTTCTTT. Its translation: CASSKGVEAFF.

This clone was seen just once. The chain links TRBV19 to TRBJ2-7; D unresolved. V lost 5 bases, J lost 5 bases, and 7 bases lay in between. Germline V gives CDR1 LNHDA, CDR2 SQIVND (reference sequence). CDR3 length: 11 amino acids. For the CDR3, the DNA is TGTGCCAGTAGTGGAGTACACGAGCAGTACTTC. Its protein product is CASSGVHEQYF.

CDR3 sequence reads: CASQGQSYGYTF. The CDR3 DNA sequence: TGTGCCAGCCAAGGACAGTCTTATGGCTACACCTTC. The chain has TRBV5-4 and TRBJ1-2, with a tentative D call TRBD1 (6 bases). The CDR3 runs to 12 residues. V was shortened by 7 bases and J by 5 bases, with 12 bases between the two germline ends. Per the germline V gene, CDR1 is SGHNT and CDR2 is YYREEE (reference sequence).

This chain connects TRBV25-1 to TRBJ2-5; tentative D call: TRBD1 (6 bases). The V gene's germline CDR1 is MGHDK and CDR2 SYGVNS. This CDR3 has 14 amino acids. The V end was cut by 3 bases, the J end by 5 bases, with 13 bases between. The CDR3: CASSDGTSRETQYF. The CDR3 DNA reads TGTGCCAGCAGTGACGGGACATCTAGGGAGACCCAGTACTTC.

The V gene is TRBV15, the J gene TRBJ1-1; 7 positions agree with TRBD1. The V and J ends lost 6 bases and 0 bases, in that order; junction bases with no gene match: 7. Germline V gives CDR1 LNHNV, CDR2 YYDKDF (reference sequence). The length of the CDR3 is 15 residues. In DNA, the CDR3 is TGTGCCACCAGTTACCGGGACAGAGTGAACACTGAAGCTTTCTTT. Translating gives CATSYRDRVNTEAFF.

This rearrangement joins TRBV6-9 to TRBJ2-2, with a tentative D call TRBD1 (6 bases). This CDR3 spans 12 amino acids. Germline lookup yields CDR1 MNHGY and CDR2 SVAAGI. CDR3 loop: CGGLARTGELFF. CDR3 nucleotide sequence: TGTGGGGGGCTAGCCCGAACCGGGGAGCTGTTTTTT.

This clone was counted only a few times. The chain couples TRBV28 to TRBJ2-7; TRBD1 aligns across 8 bases. Per germline, CDR1 MDHEN and CDR2 SYDVKM. Trimming took 3 bases from V and 4 from J; bases not matched to a gene: 11. The CDR3 is made up of 16 amino acids. The CDR3 DNA reads as TGTGCCAGCAGTTTTCCCCCAGGGGGCAGGGATTACGAGCAGTACTTC. It specifies CASSFPPGGRDYEQYF.

The genes are TRBV7-6 and TRBJ1-2; possible D gene TRBD1, 6 bases. The V end was cut by 5 bases, the J end by 0 bases, with 13 bases between. This CDR3 has 15 amino acids. Germline V CDR1 and CDR2: SGHVS, FNYEAQ. The CDR3 reads CASSATGNANYGYTF. The CDR3 DNA reads TGTGCCAGCAGCGCAACAGGGAACGCTAACTATGGCTACACCTTC.

The V and J genes are TRBV19 and TRBJ1-2, with 7 positions matching TRBD1. V lost 6 bases, J lost 8 bases, and 18 bases stayed unmatched. The CDR3 consists of 16 residues. Germline loops: CDR1 LNHDA, CDR2 SQIVND (reference sequence). For the CDR3, the DNA is TGTGCCAGTAGCCAATGGCGGGACAGTCCTTATGGAGGCTACACCTTC. This gives the protein CASSQWRDSPYGGYTF.

The chain links TRBV4-1 to TRBJ2-2; D is ambiguous. CDR3 size: 15 residues. CDR1 is MGHRA and CDR2 is YSYEKL in the germline V gene. V lost 2 bases, J lost 6 bases, and 13 bases lay in between. CDR3 DNA: TGCGCCAGCAGCCAATGGTTATCACAGCCCGGGGAGCTGTTTTTT. This sequence encodes CASSQWLSQPGELFF.

The rearrangement links TRBV9 to TRBJ2-5, with 7 bases fitting TRBD2. The CDR3 is 14 residues long. Losses at the gene ends were 5 bases for V and 5 bases for J; bases not matched to a gene: 9. Germline V gene data show CDR1 as SGDLS and CDR2 as YYNGEE. CDR3 sequence: CASRGRETSETQYF. Written as DNA, the CDR3 is TGTGCCAGCAGGGGGCGGGAGACTTCGGAGACCCAGTACTTC.